A single sample gave rise to the 14 T cell receptor beta chains below, sequenced in a study of graft-versus-host responses after intestinal transplantation (dated by TCRdb to about 2021). What the time point label conveys for this sample: cells obtained before transplantation from donor or recipient. In the mixed lymphocyte reactions, around 200,000 CFSE-labeled pre-transplant responders were plated with around 200,000 irradiated violet-dye-labeled stimulators and cultured for six to seven days. Library prep was done by the immunoSEQ multiplex PCR assay. TCRdb took over this immuneACCESS table, retaining in-frame rearrangements with V and J assigned. Such tables are incomplete; in checked studies, under half of the missing clones stem from an unresolved V gene, and the remainder is unexplained. Here the sample has more than 9,500 clones; 35% occur a single time. The ten largest clones capture about 3.4% of the sample.

Sequenced here: alloreactive CD8+ T cells from a mixed lymphocyte reaction culture, sampled before intestinal transplant. The sample's cell subset or site, from its label and the paper: CFSE-low proliferating T cells sorted from roughly six-day pre-transplant mixed lymphocyte reaction (GvH or HvG direction). Receptors originate from a human patient who received an intestinal transplant.

The rearrangement uses TRBV5-1 and TRBJ2-3; D unresolved. The V end was cut by 0 bases, the J end by 4 bases, with 0 bases between. The CDR3 extends over 11 amino acids. Germline assignment: CDR1 SGHRS and CDR2 YFSETQ. The CDR3: CASSLADTQYF. CDR3 DNA: TGCGCCAGCAGCTTGGCAGATACGCAGTATTTT.

In its sample, this clone was seen a few times. The chain uses TRBV7-6 and TRBJ2-7, with TRBD2 identical over 15 bases. Germline V gives CDR1 SGHVS, CDR2 FNYEAQ. The V gene end was trimmed by 4 bases and the J gene end by 2 bases; junction bases not matched to a gene: 6. CDR3 size: 17 residues. This CDR3 is CASSSKGTSGRPYEQYF. DNA for the CDR3: TGTGCCAGCAGCTCAAAAGGGACTAGCGGGAGGCCCTACGAGCAGTACTTC. The full variable domain, rest sourced from reference TRBV7-6 and TRBJ2-7, is GAGVSQSPRYKVTKRGQDVALRCDPISGHVSLYWYRQALGQGPEFLTYFNYEAQQDKSGLPNDRFSAERPEGSISTLTIQRTEQRDSAMYRCASSSKGTSGRPYEQYFGPGTRLTVT.

This clone has just a few counts. The chain couples TRBV7-9 to TRBJ2-7; 10 nucleotides line up with TRBD1. The V gene's germline CDR1 is SEHNR and CDR2 FQNEAQ (reference sequence). Losses at the gene ends were 5 bases for V and 5 bases for J; bases not matched to a gene: 9. This CDR3 has 15 amino acids. The CDR3 loop is CASSLAGTGAHEQYF. DNA for the CDR3: TGTGCCAGCAGCCTCGCCGGGACAGGGGCGCACGAGCAGTACTTC.

The chain uses TRBV19 and TRBJ1-5, with D possibly TRBD1 on 5 matching bases. V gave up 5 bases and J gave up 1 base, with 12 bases separating them. Germline CDR1 is LNHDA and CDR2 is SQIVND (reference sequence). The CDR3 totals 15 residues. CDR3 residues: CASSFWDSSNQPQHF. CDR3 DNA: TGTGCCAGTAGTTTTTGGGACTCAAGCAATCAGCCCCAGCATTTT.

This rearrangement joins TRBV27 to TRBJ2-7, with D perhaps TRBD1 (6 bases). The V gene lost 7 bases and the J gene lost 5 bases, with 12 bases spanning the gap. Germline CDR1 is MNHEY and CDR2 is SMNVEV (reference sequence). The CDR3 has 12 residues. CDR3 nucleotide sequence: TGTGCCAGCACCACAGGGAGTAACGAGCAGTACTTC. It yields the protein CASTTGSNEQYF.

This clone was seen more than once but under ten times. The gene calls are TRBV15 and TRBJ2-7, with 7 bases that match TRBD1. Germline CDR1 is LNHNV and CDR2 is YYDKDF (reference sequence). The J segment lost 6 bases and the V segment lost 3 bases, leaving 8 bases of the junction unmatched. The CDR3 has 14 residues. The CDR3 protein is CATSSAGTALEQYF. The CDR3 coding sequence is TGTGCCACCAGCAGTGCCGGGACAGCCCTCGAGCAGTACTTC.

This clone was seen a few times. This chain joins TRBV19 and TRBJ2-1; perhaps D is TRBD1 or TRBD2 (5 bases each). The germline V gene encodes CDR1 LNHDA and CDR2 SQIVND (reference sequence). This CDR3 comprises 15 residues. The germline V and J ends were trimmed by 2 bases and 4 bases, with 12 bases remaining between them. The CDR3 nucleotides read TGTGCCAGTAGTATAACCGGGACCAGTTACAATGAGCAGTTCTTC. Its translation is CASSITGTSYNEQFF.

J is TRBJ2-3 and V is TRBV7-9; the match to TRBD2 covers 10 bases. V dropped 5 bases and J dropped 5; count of bases not matched to a gene: 10. Germline V lookup: CDR1 SEHNR, CDR2 FQNEAQ (reference sequence). This CDR3 has 16 amino acids. This CDR3 reads CASSNLAGERVDTQYF. The CDR3 nucleotides are TGTGCCAGCAGCAACCTAGCGGGAGAACGGGTAGATACGCAGTATTTT.

There are a few counts of this clone. The rearrangement uses TRBV28 and TRBJ2-5; weak D call: TRBD1 (6 bases). V dropped 5 bases and J dropped 1 base, with 11 bases sitting between them. CDR1 and CDR2 from the germline V gene are MDHEN and SYDVKM. The CDR3 contains 14 residues. CDR3 region: CASSPQGIQETQYF. In nucleotides, the CDR3 is TGTGCCAGCAGTCCCCAGGGGATCCAAGAGACCCAGTACTTC.

CDR3 nucleotides: TGTGCCAGCAGTTTCAGGGGGAGCTACGAGCAGTACTTC. Protein: CASSFRGSYEQYF. The J gene is TRBJ2-7, the V gene TRBV6-1, with 7 bases that match TRBD1. Germline CDR1 reads MNHNS; CDR2 reads SASEGT. This CDR3 is built from 13 residues. V lost 5 bases, J lost 3 bases, and 4 bases stayed unmatched.

This chain joins TRBV7-3 and TRBJ1-2; D remains ambiguous. Germline V gives CDR1 SGHTA, CDR2 FQGTGA. The CDR3 is 12 amino acids. The V end was cut by 4 bases, the J end by 4 bases, with 7 bases between. CDR3 DNA: TGTGCCAGCAGCTCTGTTTCCTATGGCTACACCTTC. It is translated as CASSSVSYGYTF.

V gene TRBV6-5 combines with J gene TRBJ1-2, with D possibly TRBD1 on 5 matching bases. CDR1 and CDR2 (germline): MNHEY, SVGAGI. Trimming stripped 6 bases from V and 1 base from J, with 9 bases between. This CDR3 spans 13 amino acids. CDR3 sequence reads: CASSTRDNYGYTF. Written as DNA, the CDR3 is TGTGCCAGCAGCACCAGGGATAACTATGGCTACACCTTC.

By share, this clone counts as large. The chain couples TRBV6-5 to TRBJ1-2, with a possible D match to TRBD1 (5 bases). This CDR3 contains 14 residues. The ends were cut back, 2 bases at V and 8 bases at J, with 15 bases in the middle. The germline V gene has CDR1 MNHEY and CDR2 SVGAGI. The CDR3, as DNA: TGTGCCAGCAGTTACGTTGCCGGGACTTCGGGCTACACCTTC. Its protein product is CASSYVAGTSGYTF.

This clone was recorded a few times. The genes are TRBV4-1 and TRBJ2-1; the D gene could be TRBD1 or TRBD2 (6 bases each). The germline gives CDR1 MGHRA, CDR2 YSYEKL. The CDR3 extends over 17 amino acids. V dropped 0 bases and J dropped 5 bases, with 17 bases sitting between them. The CDR3 bases are TGCGCCAGCAGCCAAGAACCCGGGGGCATCCTTCACAATGAGCAGTTCTTC. This encodes CASSQEPGGILHNEQFF.